The 18 T cell receptor beta chains presented below share a single source sample, sequenced in a study of memory CD4+ T cells and cytomegalovirus serostatus. Measured with immunoSEQ multiplex PCR; TCRdb has only the in-frame clones, and not every one. This repertoire shows 50,000 to 65,000 clones, approximately 82% found once; its top ten account for roughly 2%. The sort gate was single viable CD3+CD4+CD8-CD45RO+ cells for memory CD4+ T cells. The sequenced sample was memory CD4+ T cells from blood. These receptors were collected from an adult in good health and CMV-seropositive.

This chain connects TRBV6-6 to TRBJ2-1; D is tentatively TRBD1 or TRBD2 (5 bases each). The CDR3 is 16 residues long. Germline assignment: CDR1 MNHNY and CDR2 SVGAGI (reference sequence). The V end lost 4 bases, the J end lost 0 bases, and 13 bases lay between the germline ends. CDR3 residues: CASSSGTPSSYNEQFF. As DNA, the CDR3 is TGTGCCAGCAGTTCCGGGACCCCGAGCTCCTACAATGAGCAGTTCTTC.

The chain recombines TRBV6-6 with TRBJ2-7; TRBD2 agrees at 10 bases. The CDR3 totals 15 residues. V was pared by 1 base and J by 4 bases, with 4 bases of the junction left unmatched. Germline V gene data show CDR1 as MNHNY and CDR2 as SVGAGI (reference sequence). Written as DNA, the CDR3 is TGTGCCAGCAGTTACTTCAGCGGGAGGGTTTACGAGCAGTACTTC. This translates into CASSYFSGRVYEQYF.

The chain uses TRBV28 and TRBJ2-2; 7 bases line up with TRBD2. The germline V gene has CDR1 MDHEN and CDR2 SYDVKM. V shed 5 bases, J shed 5 bases, and the junction held 5 bases outside the gene matches. The CDR3 covers 14 residues. CDR3 amino acids: CASSGGSRTGELFF. DNA for the CDR3: TGTGCCAGCAGTGGCGGGAGTCGAACCGGGGAGCTGTTTTTT.

The chain carries TRBV2 and TRBJ1-2, with 9 bases lining up with TRBD1. The trim removed 6 bases at V and 7 bases at J, leaving 6 bases unmatched. This CDR3 contains 13 residues. Germline-derived CDR1 and CDR2 are SNHLY and FYNNEI. The CDR3 protein is CASRVQGAGGYTF. CDR3 bases: TGTGCCAGCAGGGTACAGGGGGCGGGTGGCTACACCTTC.

The chain links TRBV15 to TRBJ2-1; no firm D call. Germline loops: CDR1 LNHNV, CDR2 YYDKDF (reference sequence). CDR3 length: 12 amino acids. Trimming pared 1 base from V and 5 bases from J, leaving 3 bases between. The CDR3 sequence: CATSRADNEQFF. The CDR3 DNA sequence: TGTGCCACCAGCAGAGCAGACAATGAGCAGTTCTTC.

Here the CDR3 reads CASSSGGISYNEQFF. The CDR3 nucleotides read TGCGCCAGCAGCTCAGGGGGGATCTCCTACAATGAGCAGTTCTTC. V usage is TRBV5-1 and J usage is TRBJ2-1; weak D call: TRBD1 (7 bases). V shed 3 bases and J shed 0 bases, with 10 bases lying between them. The CDR3 loop spans 15 amino acids. The V gene's germline CDR1 is SGHRS and CDR2 YFSETQ.

The V gene is TRBV28, the J gene TRBJ2-7, with no clear D. The germline V gene has CDR1 MDHEN and CDR2 SYDVKM. The CDR3 is made up of 12 amino acids. Trimming took off 6 bases at V and 1 base at J, with 7 bases between the two ends. The CDR3 loop is CASSRISYEQYF. Written as DNA, the CDR3 is TGTGCCAGCAGCAGAATTTCCTACGAGCAGTACTTC.

This rearrangement joins TRBV7-9 to TRBJ2-5; TRBD1 matches 9 bases. This CDR3 spans 14 amino acids. Looked up from germline, CDR1 is SEHNR and CDR2 is FQNEAQ (reference sequence). V gave up 5 bases and J gave up 5 bases; unmatched junction bases: 6. The DNA for the CDR3 is TGTGCCAGCAGCCTCGGGACAGGGAGGGAGACCCAGTACTTC. It codes for CASSLGTGRETQYF.

The J gene is TRBJ1-2, the V gene TRBV5-1; 9 positions match TRBD1. Germline trimming cut 2 bases from V and 8 bases from J; bases unmatched to any gene: 4. CDR1 and CDR2 from the germline V gene are SGHRS and YFSETQ. The CDR3 length is 13 residues. In DNA, the CDR3 is TGCGCCAGCAGCTTCGGGACAGGGCTAGGCTACACCTTC. Encoded protein: CASSFGTGLGYTF.

CDR3 amino acids: CASSQETGRNTGELFF. The CDR3 nucleotides read TGCGCCAGCAGCCAAGAGACCGGGAGGAACACCGGGGAGCTGTTTTTT. The chain has TRBV4-1 and TRBJ2-2; D is possibly TRBD2 (6 bases). CDR3 length: 16 amino acids. Germline values: CDR1 MGHRA, CDR2 YSYEKL. Trimming left V 0 bases short and J 1 base short, with 9 bases between.

The count of this clone is one. V is TRBV7-8 and J is TRBJ2-7; TRBD2 matches 11 bases. V dropped 5 bases and J dropped 0; count of bases not matched to a gene: 3. This CDR3 contains 15 residues. In germline, CDR1 is SGHVS, CDR2 FQNEAQ. CDR3 nucleotide sequence: TGTGCCAGCAGCCGCACTAGCGGGGGCTCCTACGAGCAGTACTTC. The encoded protein is CASSRTSGGSYEQYF.

The rearrangement links TRBV19 to TRBJ1-1; the D gene is possibly TRBD1 (5 bases). There are 13 residues in the CDR3. The ends were cut back, 6 bases at V and 4 bases at J, with 12 bases in the middle. Germline V lookup: CDR1 LNHDA, CDR2 SQIVND (reference sequence). CDR3 in amino acids: CASSQGRGTEAFF. CDR3 nucleotide sequence: TGTGCCAGTAGCCAGGGAAGGGGCACTGAAGCTTTCTTT.

The rearrangement joins TRBV7-2 to TRBJ1-4; maybe TRBD1 (6 bases). Germline lookup yields CDR1 SGHTA and CDR2 FQGNSA. The length of the CDR3 is 15 residues. Trimming took 6 bases from V and 6 from J, leaving 17 bases between them. CDR3 region: CASRPNQAGDEKLFF. The CDR3 nucleotides are TGTGCCAGCAGACCTAATCAGGCAGGGGATGAAAAACTGTTTTTT.

The V call is TRBV5-1, the J call TRBJ2-7; D is unresolved. This CDR3 contains 14 residues. The germline V and J ends were trimmed by 0 bases and 7 bases, with 14 bases remaining between them. Germline V gives CDR1 SGHRS, CDR2 YFSETQ. CDR3 coding DNA: TGCGCCAGCAGCTTGGCCCTGGGTTCTGAGGAGCAGTACTTC. It specifies CASSLALGSEEQYF.

The chain uses TRBV21-1 and TRBJ1-1; the table's D call, TRBD1, has no DNA check behind it. TRBV21-1 is marked as a pseudogene. This CDR3 has 10 amino acids. The CDR3 loop is CASSKEVSFF. CDR3 coding DNA: TGTGCCAGCAGCAAAGAAGTCAGTTTCTTT.

This clone was counted a few times. J is TRBJ1-5 and V is TRBV30; D ambiguous. V was shortened by 2 bases and J by 2 bases, with 7 bases between the two germline ends. This CDR3 is built from 13 residues. The germline CDR1 and CDR2 sequences are GTSNPN and SVGIG (reference sequence). CDR3 DNA sequence: TGTGCCTGGAGTAAGGTGGGCAATCAGCCCCAGCATTTT. This codes for CAWSKVGNQPQHF. Variable domain in full (rest from reference TRBV30 and TRBJ1-5): SQTIHQWPATLVQPVGSPLSLECTVEGTSNPNLYWYRQAAGRGLQLLFYSVGIGQISSEVPQNLSASRPQDRQFILSSKKLLLSDSGFYLCAWSKVGNQPQHFGDGTRLSIL.

The J gene is TRBJ1-3, the V gene TRBV15; D remains ambiguous. The CDR3 sequence is 16 residues long. Trimming pared 0 bases from V and 2 bases from J, leaving 11 bases between. The germline gives CDR1 LNHNV, CDR2 YYDKDF (reference sequence). CDR3 region: CATSRDLVGTGNTIYF. In DNA, the CDR3 is TGTGCCACCAGCAGAGACCTTGTGGGAACTGGAAACACCATATATTTT.

The J gene is TRBJ2-1, the V gene TRBV6-5, with D unclear. The CDR3 runs to 15 residues. The germline V and J ends were trimmed by 2 bases and 0 bases, with 8 bases remaining between them. From germline, CDR1 is MNHEY and CDR2 SVGAGI. In DNA, the CDR3 is TGTGCCAGCAGTTACCGAGCGTACTCCTACAATGAGCAGTTCTTC. It yields the protein CASSYRAYSYNEQFF.